These T cell receptor beta chains were read from a single sample in a study of identical twins. TCRdb re-analysed the 5' RACE reads in MiXCR, keeping a single row per CDR3 protein. This sample carries 350,000 to 600,000 distinct CDR3 sequences, 14% of them seen once, and the ten largest clones take 0.5% to 0.65%. The same data also contributed to another study, on yellow fever vaccine responses in identical twins.

The sample taken for sequencing was CD4+ T cells sorted from blood. These TCRs come from a young woman in good health. CDR3s include the opening cysteine and the closing phenylalanine or tryptophan. D genes are given only for firm matches. Clone size, where shown, is once, few, many, or a class for clones that have expanded.

TRBD2	TRBV20-1	many	TRBJ2-2	CSATSGLANTGELFF	TGCAGTGCTACCTCGGGACTAGCAAACACCGGGGAGCTGTTTTTT
NA	TRBV4-2	NA	TRBJ2-1	CASSRSSLSYNEQFF	TGTGCCAGCAGCCGTTCTAGCCTATCCTACAATGAGCAGTTCTTC
TRBD2	TRBV11-2	few	TRBJ2-3	CASSLSIGGGGASDTQYF	TGTGCCAGCAGCTTAAGCATTGGTGGCGGGGGGGCCTCGGATACGCAGTATTTT
NA	TRBV6-1	few	TRBJ2-1	CASSLDYDPYNEQFF	TGTGCCAGCAGCCTTGACTACGACCCCTACAATGAGCAGTTCTTC
NA	TRBV4-1	NA	TRBJ2-4	CASSLGVSGAKNIQYF	TGCGCCAGCAGCTTAGGGGTCAGTGGGGCCAAAAACATTCAGTACTTC
NA	TRBV12-3/TRBV12-4	many	TRBJ1-5	CASSLTDNSNQPQHF	TGTGCCAGCAGTTTAACCGATAATAGCAATCAGCCCCAGCATTTT
NA	TRBV12-3/TRBV12-4	few	TRBJ1-5	CASSLGLGRTNQPQHF	TGTGCCAGCAGTTTAGGACTAGGACGGACGAATCAGCCCCAGCATTTT
TRBD1	TRBV6-1	many	TRBJ2-7	CASRTTGSSYEQYF	TGTGCCAGCAGAACGACAGGGTCCTCCTACGAGCAGTACTTC
TRBD1	TRBV12-3/TRBV12-4	many	TRBJ2-1	CASSFGTAYNEQFF	TGTGCCAGCAGTTTCGGGACAGCCTACAATGAGCAGTTCTTC
NA	TRBV5-1	few	TRBJ2-3	CASNPGGADTQYF	TGCGCCAGCAACCCTGGGGGGGCCGATACGCAGTATTTT
NA	TRBV7-9	NA	TRBJ2-2	CASRPTAPVSGELFF	TGTGCCAGCCGCCCTACTGCCCCCGTGTCCGGGGAGCTGTTTTTT
NA	TRBV7-3	few	TRBJ2-1	CASSVLWGSSYNEQFF	TGTGCCAGCAGCGTCCTCTGGGGGAGCTCCTACAATGAGCAGTTCTTC
NA	TRBV4-2	few	TRBJ2-6	CASSRQKFDGAGANVLTF	TGTGCCAGCAGCCGACAGAAATTTGACGGAGCTGGGGCCAACGTCCTGACTTTC
NA	TRBV5-1	NA	TRBJ2-4	CASSLAGDTDIQYF	TGCGCCAGCAGCTTGGCGGGAGATACGGACATTCAGTACTTC
TRBD2	TRBV28	NA	TRBJ2-5	CASSFSSGGYQETQYF	TGTGCCAGCAGTTTCTCTAGCGGGGGGTACCAAGAGACCCAGTACTTC
NA	TRBV2	few	TRBJ2-7	CASRTPGTHEQYF	TGTGCCAGCAGGACCCCAGGGACCCACGAGCAGTACTTC
TRBD2	TRBV6-1	few	TRBJ2-7	CATSLLAGAYEQYF	TGTGCCACCTCCCTACTAGCGGGGGCCTACGAGCAGTACTTC
NA	TRBV4-1	NA	TRBJ2-3	CASSDPSADTQYF	TGCGCCAGCAGCGACCCTTCGGCAGATACGCAGTATTTT
NA	TRBV7-9	few	TRBJ2-2	CASSLSGIITGELFF	TGTGCCAGCAGCTTATCGGGCATAATCACCGGGGAGCTGTTTTTT
NA	TRBV14	NA	TRBJ2-7	CASSPSGWEQYF	TGTGCCAGCAGCCCCTCAGGTTGGGAGCAGTACTTC
TRBD1	TRBV9	NA	TRBJ2-7	CASSRQGKAYEQYF	TGTGCCAGCAGCAGACAGGGCAAGGCCTACGAGCAGTACTTC
TRBD2	TRBV5-1	NA	TRBJ2-1	CASSSNSGGVYNEQFF	TGCGCCAGCAGCTCAAATAGCGGGGGGGTTTACAATGAGCAGTTCTTC
NA	TRBV6-1	few	TRBJ2-7	CASRVSRGDYEQYF	TGTGCCAGCAGGGTGTCGAGGGGTGACTACGAGCAGTACTTC
NA	TRBV20-1	NA	TRBJ2-5	CSARDRATGTQETQYF	TGCAGTGCTAGAGATCGAGCTACAGGAACTCAAGAGACCCAGTACTTC
TRBD1	TRBV5-1	NA	TRBJ2-1	CASSKRSRTQGAQLYNEQFF	TGCGCCAGCAGCAAGCGGTCCCGCACACAGGGGGCCCAACTCTACAATGAGCAGTTCTTC
NA	TRBV12-3/TRBV12-4	NA	TRBJ2-7	CASSLAPWEQYF	TGTGCCAGCAGTTTAGCGCCCTGGGAGCAGTACTTC
NA	TRBV6-1	few	TRBJ2-5	CASRTPSRQETQYF	TGTGCCAGCAGGACCCCTAGCAGGCAAGAGACCCAGTACTTC